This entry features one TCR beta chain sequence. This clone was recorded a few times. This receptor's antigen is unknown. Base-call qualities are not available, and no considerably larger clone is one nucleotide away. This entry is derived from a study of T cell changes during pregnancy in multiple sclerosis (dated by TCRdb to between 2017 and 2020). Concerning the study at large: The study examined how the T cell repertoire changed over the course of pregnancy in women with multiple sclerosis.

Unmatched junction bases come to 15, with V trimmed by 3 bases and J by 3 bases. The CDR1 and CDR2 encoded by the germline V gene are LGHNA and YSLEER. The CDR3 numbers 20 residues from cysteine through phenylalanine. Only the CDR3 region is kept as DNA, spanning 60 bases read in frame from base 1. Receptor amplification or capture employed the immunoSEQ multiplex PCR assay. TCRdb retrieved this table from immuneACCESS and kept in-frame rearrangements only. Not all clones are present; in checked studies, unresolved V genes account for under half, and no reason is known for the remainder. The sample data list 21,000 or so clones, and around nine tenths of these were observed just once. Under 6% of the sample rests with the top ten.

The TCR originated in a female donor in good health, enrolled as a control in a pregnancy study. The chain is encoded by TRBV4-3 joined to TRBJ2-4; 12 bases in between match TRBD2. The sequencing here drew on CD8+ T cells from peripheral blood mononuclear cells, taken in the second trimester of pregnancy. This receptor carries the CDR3 CASSQGVGTSGYGGKNIQYF. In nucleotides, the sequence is TGCGCCAGCAGCCAGGGGGTCGGGACTAGCGGGTACGGAGGCAAAAACATTCAGTACTTC.